The 27 T cell receptor beta chains below come from one sample, sequenced in a study of T cells in Graves' hyperthyroidism and ophthalmopathy. The source material, RNA transcripts, was used to amplify TCR beta CDR3 regions. The HTBI primer set drove a first-round RT-PCR of the TCR CDR3. TCRdb re-derived calls from the multiplex PCR reads in MiXCR, one entry per CDR3 protein. The sample shows some 400,000 distinct CDR3 sequences, under 20% of them seen only once. The sample was blood. These receptors were collected from a woman aged 18 to 35 with Graves' hyperthyroidism.

This clonotype was detected ten times or more. The V gene is TRBV11-2, the J gene TRBJ1-1; D gene unclear. Trimming removed 5 bases at V and 1 base at J, with 14 bases between. The length of the CDR3 is 15 residues. CDR1 is SGHAT and CDR2 is FQNNGV in the germline V gene. The CDR3 DNA reads as TGTGCCAGCAGCCTCCGCACAAGAACGAACACTGAAGCTTTCTTT. Encoded protein: CASSLRTRTNTEAFF.

This clonotype was recorded many times. The rearrangement uses TRBV2 and TRBJ1-5, with TRBD1 matching 12 bases. Trimming took 6 bases from V and 11 from J; bases not matched to a gene: 11. Germline lookup yields CDR1 SNHLY and CDR2 FYNNEI. The CDR3 has 15 amino acids. The CDR3: CASSLGTGGRWAQHF. The CDR3 nucleotides read TGTGCCAGCAGCCTCGGGACAGGGGGCCGTTGGGCCCAGCATTTT.

This clonotype has a count of ten or more. The genes are TRBV12-3 or TRBV12-4 and TRBJ1-2; D not certain. The CDR3 extends over 14 amino acids. The V and J ends lost 1 base and 7 bases respectively, with 13 bases between them. The CDR3 bases are TGTGCCAGCAGTTTAGGTTCTGCCGTCGGTGGCTACACCTTC. Its translation is CASSLGSAVGGYTF.

This clonotype was detected many times. The chain couples TRBV4-1 to TRBJ2-5, with D perhaps being TRBD1 or TRBD2 (5 bases each). The CDR3 loop spans 14 amino acids. V was shortened by 0 bases and J by 5 bases, with 10 bases between the two germline ends. Germline-derived CDR1 and CDR2 are MGHRA and YSYEKL. CDR3 region: CASSQETWGETQYF. Written as DNA, the CDR3 is TGCGCCAGCAGCCAAGAGACGTGGGGGGAGACCCAGTACTTC.

At least ten counts were recorded for this clonotype. The V and J genes are TRBV2 and TRBJ1-2, with 9 nucleotides matching TRBD1. The CDR3 has 17 amino acids. CDR1 is SNHLY, CDR2 FYNNEI, per germline. The ends lost 6 bases at V and 3 bases at J; junction bases unmatched: 14. This CDR3 is CASRPVGDRDRDYGYTF. In nucleotides, the CDR3 is TGTGCCAGCAGGCCCGTGGGGGACAGGGACCGTGACTATGGCTACACCTTC. Supplemented by reference TRBV2 and TRBJ1-2, the full variable domain reads EPEVTQTPSHQVTQMGQEVILRCVPISNHLYFYWYRQILGQKVEFLVSFYNNEISEKSEIFDDQFSVERPDGSNFTLKIRSTKLEDSAMYFCASRPVGDRDRDYGYTFGSGTRLTVV.

This clonotype has ten or more counts. The chain couples TRBV28 to TRBJ1-2, with a tentative D call TRBD1 (6 bases). The V end lost 4 bases, the J end lost 1 base, and 16 bases lay between the germline ends. The CDR3 runs 16 residues. CDR1 is MDHEN, CDR2 SYDVKM, per germline. CDR3 bases: TGTGCCAGCAGTTCCTCCGACAGGCCCCTTAACTATGGCTACACCTTC. It translates to CASSSSDRPLNYGYTF.

This clonotype was found many times. The genes are TRBV27 and TRBJ1-1; D call uncertain. V was trimmed by 8 bases and J by 0 bases, leaving 13 bases between them. The length of the CDR3 is 14 residues. Germline CDR1 MNHEY, CDR2 SMNVEV (reference sequence). CDR3 nucleotide sequence: TGTGCCAGCGGCCTCTCAGGAATGAACACTGAAGCTTTCTTT. Its translation is CASGLSGMNTEAFF.

This clonotype was seen a few times. The chain employs TRBV4-1 and TRBJ1-1, with 8 positions matching TRBD1. With 0 bases clipped from V and 4 bases from J, the junction kept 19 bases outside the gene matches. Germline CDR1 reads MGHRA; CDR2 reads YSYEKL. CDR3 length: 20 residues. Here the CDR3 reads CASSQDTGTGIIHGGTEAFF. CDR3 coding DNA: TGCGCCAGCAGCCAAGATACCGGGACAGGCATAATTCATGGGGGCACTGAAGCTTTCTTT.

This clonotype was counted ten times or more. The rearrangement joins TRBV11-2 to TRBJ1-6, with a tentative D call TRBD1 (6 bases). Germline-derived CDR1 and CDR2 are SGHAT and FQNNGV. The CDR3 has 16 residues. V was shortened by 5 bases and J by 7 bases, with 18 bases between the two germline ends. The CDR3 sequence: CASSRSRQALNSPLHF. For the CDR3, the DNA is TGTGCCAGCAGCCGTTCGAGACAGGCCTTAAATTCACCCCTCCACTTT.

The J gene is TRBJ1-6, the V gene TRBV27, with a weak D call TRBD1 (6 bases). V dropped 7 bases and J dropped 5 bases, with 18 bases sitting between them. The CDR3 has 16 residues. Germline V gene data show CDR1 as MNHEY and CDR2 as SMNVEV (reference sequence). This CDR3 reads CASIPQSSGDNSPLHF. The CDR3 bases are TGTGCCAGCATCCCGCAATCCTCAGGGGATAATTCACCCCTCCACTTT.

This clonotype occurred many times. The chain is built from TRBV7-9 and TRBJ2-5, with D tentatively TRBD1 (5 bases). Germline V gene data show CDR1 as SEHNR and CDR2 as FQNEAQ (reference sequence). V shed 5 bases and J shed 4 bases, with 11 bases lying between them. The CDR3 sequence is 13 residues long. Written as DNA, the CDR3 is TGTGCCAGCAGCCCCAATACAGGAGAGACCCAGTACTTC. Amino acids: CASSPNTGETQYF.

The chain has TRBV18 and TRBJ2-7; TRBD1 is a possible D gene (5 bases). This CDR3 region has 13 residues. Germline V gives CDR1 KGHSH, CDR2 LQKENI. V lost 3 bases and J lost 5, with 11 bases in between. The CDR3 DNA reads TGTGCCAGCTCACCTGGGCAGGGTAACGAGCAGTACTTC. Translated: CASSPGQGNEQYF.

The table lists this clonotype with many counts. This chain links TRBV2 with TRBJ2-2; D may be TRBD1 (5 bases). V was pared by 6 bases and J by 6 bases, with 11 bases between. The germline gives CDR1 SNHLY, CDR2 FYNNEI. The CDR3 totals 13 residues. CDR3 sequence (DNA): TGTGCCAGCAGGGGGCCCGACCCCGGGGAGCTGTTTTTT. It yields the protein CASRGPDPGELFF.

The chain couples TRBV7-3 to TRBJ2-3; D may be TRBD2 (6 bases). CDR3 length equals 15 residues. Trimming removed 5 bases from V and 1 base from J, with 13 bases in between. CDR1 SGHTA and CDR2 FQGTGA come from the germline V gene. The CDR3, as DNA: TGTGCCAGCAGCCCGTATTCGGGGGGCACAGATACGCAGTATTTT. This codes for CASSPYSGGTDTQYF.

The sample holds many counts of this clonotype. This chain uses TRBV4-1 with TRBJ2-7, with 7 bases that match TRBD2. The CDR3 consists of 17 residues. The V segment lost 0 bases and the J segment 2 bases; nucleotides outside the gene matches: 10. CDR1 is MGHRA, CDR2 YSYEKL, per germline. Here the CDR3 DNA reads TGCGCCAGCAGCCAAGAGGGAGGGCCCGGGGTTCCCTACGAGCAGTACTTC. This sequence encodes CASSQEGGPGVPYEQYF.

This clonotype was detected ten times or more. The chain is built from TRBV27 and TRBJ2-7; a possible D gene is TRBD1 (5 bases). The CDR3 covers 15 residues. In germline, CDR1 is MNHEY, CDR2 SMNVEV (reference sequence). V lost 6 bases to trimming and J lost 3 bases, with 18 bases between them. The CDR3 here is CASRPKPDTIYEQYF. Here the CDR3 DNA reads TGTGCCAGCAGGCCGAAACCGGACACTATCTACGAGCAGTACTTC.

The chain has TRBV5-1 and TRBJ1-1, with TRBD1 matching 8 bases. The CDR3 sequence is 12 residues long. Germline loops: CDR1 SGHRS, CDR2 YFSETQ. V dropped 4 bases and J dropped 6; count of bases not matched to a gene: 2. CDR3 in DNA: TGCGCCAGCAGCGCGGACAGGGCTGAAGCTTTCTTT. Amino acid sequence: CASSADRAEAFF. The variable domain in full, with the rest retrieved from reference TRBV5-1 and TRBJ1-1, is KAGVTQTPRYLIKTRGQQVTLSCSPISGHRSVSWYQQTPGQGLQFLFEYFSETQRNKGNFPGRFSGRQFSNSRSEMNVSTLELGDSALYLCASSADRAEAFFGQGTRLTVV.

This clonotype was seen many times. The chain uses TRBV3-1 and TRBJ2-7; the D is unclear. The length of the CDR3 is 13 residues. The germline V gene has CDR1 LGHDT and CDR2 YNNKEL (reference sequence). The V end lost 4 bases, the J end lost 6 bases, and 13 bases lay between the germline ends. The CDR3 DNA reads TGTGCCAGCAGCCCGATTGGGCCGGGCGAGCAGTACTTC. It encodes CASSPIGPGEQYF.

This clonotype was seen only once. This may stem from a read error, because a much larger clone lies one nucleotide away. This sequence joins TRBV19 and TRBJ2-7, with 8 bases matching TRBD2. This CDR3 spans 17 amino acids. Germline lookup yields CDR1 LNHDA and CDR2 SQIVND (reference sequence). With V trimmed by 5 bases and J by 7 bases, 19 bases remained unmatched. The CDR3, as DNA: TGTGCCAGTAGTTTAAACGCGGCGGGACTAGTGTCAAATGAGCAGTACTTC. This sequence encodes CASSLNAAGLVSNEQYF.

This clonotype was detected ten times or more. V is TRBV7-8 and J is TRBJ2-5; 7 bases fit TRBD1. Germline V gene data show CDR1 as SGHVS and CDR2 as FQNEAQ. This CDR3 is built from 12 residues. The V gene end was trimmed by 5 bases and the J gene end by 7 bases; junction bases not matched to a gene: 4. The CDR3 spells CASSRPGGTQYF. CDR3 DNA sequence: TGTGCCAGCAGCCGGCCAGGGGGGACCCAGTACTTC.

On this clonotype itself: Mismatch with germline at one junction end may stem from a read error. The rearrangement links TRBV27 to TRBJ2-5; 10 positions match TRBD1. CDR1 and CDR2 from the germline V gene are MNHEY and SMNVEV (reference sequence). This CDR3 spans 16 amino acids. As DNA, the CDR3 is TGTGCCAGCAGTCCCTGGACAGGGGGAGGCCACAAACCCCAGGACTTC. This translates into CASSPWTGGGHKPQDF.

The chain recombines TRBV3-1 with TRBJ2-2; no clear D. Trimming left V 5 bases short and J 5 bases short, with 6 bases between. This CDR3 contains 12 residues. Germline-derived CDR1 and CDR2 are LGHDT and YNNKEL (reference sequence). In DNA form, the CDR3 reads TGTGCCAGCAGCGGTCGAACCGGGGAGCTGTTTTTT. It translates to CASSGRTGELFF.

The genes are TRBV6-1 and TRBJ2-6; TRBD1 is a possible D gene (6 bases). From germline, CDR1 is MNHNS and CDR2 SASEGT. V was trimmed by 6 bases and J by 0 bases, leaving 9 bases between them. CDR3 size: 15 residues. The CDR3 DNA follows: TGTGCCAGCAGGGGGGCTGGCTCTGGGGCCAACGTCCTGACTTTC. Protein: CASRGAGSGANVLTF.

This chain links TRBV20-1 with TRBJ2-2, with 8 bases lining up with TRBD2. The V gene end was trimmed by 0 bases and the J gene end by 5 bases; junction bases not matched to a gene: 8. CDR1 is DFQATT, CDR2 SNEGSKA, per germline (reference sequence). CDR3 length: 16 residues. The CDR3 region is CSARDTGGARTGELFF. The DNA for the CDR3 is TGCAGTGCTAGAGATACCGGGGGGGCAAGAACCGGGGAGCTGTTTTTT.

This clonotype was detected many times. The J gene is TRBJ1-1, the V gene TRBV7-6, with a tentative D call TRBD1 (5 bases). The germline V and J ends were trimmed by 1 base and 2 bases, with 14 bases remaining between them. The CDR3 consists of 16 residues. The germline gives CDR1 SGHVS, CDR2 FNYEAQ. The CDR3 DNA reads TGTGCCAGCAGCTTAGGCGGGAGGGGAAGAAACACTGAAGCTTTCTTT. Translating it yields CASSLGGRGRNTEAFF.

In its sample, this clonotype was seen many times. The chain combines TRBV20-1 with TRBJ1-2; D remains unclear. Germline loops: CDR1 DFQATT, CDR2 SNEGSKA (reference sequence). The V gene lost 5 bases and the J gene lost 2 bases, with 15 bases spanning the gap. This CDR3 spans 14 amino acids. CDR3 amino acids: CSALTPPGNYGYTF. CDR3 DNA sequence: TGCAGTGCTTTAACGCCGCCCGGAAACTATGGCTACACCTTC.

This clonotype has at least ten counts. This chain links TRBV12-5 with TRBJ2-5, with 13 nucleotides matching TRBD2. The CDR3 is 16 residues long. CDR1 is LGHNT and CDR2 is FRNRAP in the germline V gene. V shed 5 bases, J shed 0 bases, and the junction held 3 bases outside the gene matches. The CDR3 DNA follows: TGTGCTAGTGGTCCCGGACTAGCGGGGGACCAAGAGACCCAGTACTTC. Amino acids: CASGPGLAGDQETQYF.